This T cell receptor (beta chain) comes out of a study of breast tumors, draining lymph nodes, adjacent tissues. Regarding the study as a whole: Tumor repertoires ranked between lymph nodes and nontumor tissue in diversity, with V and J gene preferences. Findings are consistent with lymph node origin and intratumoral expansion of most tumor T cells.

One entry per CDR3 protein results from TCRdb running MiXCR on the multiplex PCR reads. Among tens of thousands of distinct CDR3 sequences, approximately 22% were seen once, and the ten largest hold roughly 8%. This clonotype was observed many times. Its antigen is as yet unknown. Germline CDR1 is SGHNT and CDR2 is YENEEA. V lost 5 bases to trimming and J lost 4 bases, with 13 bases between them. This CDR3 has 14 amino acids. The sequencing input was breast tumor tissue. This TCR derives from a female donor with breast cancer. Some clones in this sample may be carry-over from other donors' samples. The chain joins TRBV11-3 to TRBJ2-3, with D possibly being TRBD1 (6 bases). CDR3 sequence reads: CASSHRQAPDTQYF. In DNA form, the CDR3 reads TGTGCCAGCAGCCACAGACAGGCACCAGATACGCAGTATTTT.